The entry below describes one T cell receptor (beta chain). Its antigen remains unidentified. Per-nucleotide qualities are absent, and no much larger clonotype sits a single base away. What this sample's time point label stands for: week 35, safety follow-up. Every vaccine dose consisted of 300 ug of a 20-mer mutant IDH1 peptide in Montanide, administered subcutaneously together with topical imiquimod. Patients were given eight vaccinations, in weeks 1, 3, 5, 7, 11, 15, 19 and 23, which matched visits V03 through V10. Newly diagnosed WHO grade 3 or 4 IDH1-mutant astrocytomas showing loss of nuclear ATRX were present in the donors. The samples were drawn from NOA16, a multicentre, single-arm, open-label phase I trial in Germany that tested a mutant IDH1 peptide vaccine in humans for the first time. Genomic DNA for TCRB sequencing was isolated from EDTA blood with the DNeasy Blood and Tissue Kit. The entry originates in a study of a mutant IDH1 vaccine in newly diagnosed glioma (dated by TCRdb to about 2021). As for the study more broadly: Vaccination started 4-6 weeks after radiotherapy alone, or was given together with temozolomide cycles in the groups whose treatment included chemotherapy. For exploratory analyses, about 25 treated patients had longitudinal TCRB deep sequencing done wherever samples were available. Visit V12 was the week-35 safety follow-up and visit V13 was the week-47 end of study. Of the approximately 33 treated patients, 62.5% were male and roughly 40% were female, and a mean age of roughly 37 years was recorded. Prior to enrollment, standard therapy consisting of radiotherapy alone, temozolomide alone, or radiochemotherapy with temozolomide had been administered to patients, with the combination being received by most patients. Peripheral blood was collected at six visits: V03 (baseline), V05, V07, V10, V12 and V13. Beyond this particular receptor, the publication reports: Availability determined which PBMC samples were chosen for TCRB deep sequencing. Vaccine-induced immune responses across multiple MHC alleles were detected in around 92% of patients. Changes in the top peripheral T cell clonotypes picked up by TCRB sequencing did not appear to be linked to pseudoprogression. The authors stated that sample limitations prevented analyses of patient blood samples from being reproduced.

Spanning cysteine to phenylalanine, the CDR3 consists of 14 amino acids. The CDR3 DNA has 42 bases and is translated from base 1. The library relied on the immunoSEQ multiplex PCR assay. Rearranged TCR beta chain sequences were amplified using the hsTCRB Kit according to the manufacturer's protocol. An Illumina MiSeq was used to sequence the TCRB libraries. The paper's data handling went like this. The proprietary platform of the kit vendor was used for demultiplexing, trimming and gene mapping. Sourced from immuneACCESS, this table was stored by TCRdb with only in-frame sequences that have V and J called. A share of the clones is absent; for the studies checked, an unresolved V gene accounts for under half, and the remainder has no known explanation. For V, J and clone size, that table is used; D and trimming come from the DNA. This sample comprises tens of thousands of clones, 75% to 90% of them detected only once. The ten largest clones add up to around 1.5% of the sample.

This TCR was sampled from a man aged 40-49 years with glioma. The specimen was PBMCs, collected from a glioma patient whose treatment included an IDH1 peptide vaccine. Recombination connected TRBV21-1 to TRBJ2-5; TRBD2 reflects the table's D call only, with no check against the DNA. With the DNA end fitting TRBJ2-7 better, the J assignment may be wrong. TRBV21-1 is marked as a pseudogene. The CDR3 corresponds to CASSKGSYSYEQYF. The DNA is TGTGCCAGCAGCAAAGGGTCTTACTCCTACGAGCAGTACTTC.